The T cell receptor (beta chain) under discussion was sequenced for a study of cytomegalovirus exposure and HLA in healthy donors (dated by TCRdb to the late 2010s). Notes on the research overall: An earlier analysis of roughly 570 of the donors reported 276 Gb of sequence data and 100 million to 120 million unique TCR beta sequences obtained from roughly 180 million T cells. Approximately 300 gigabases of sequencing data and approximately 85 million unique TCR sequences were included in an early release covering several hundred HLA-typed donors. Among the roughly 400 genotyped donors, around 81% belonged to the genetic ancestry cluster associated with self-reported Caucasian donors. The study was designed to test whether signatures of past pathogen exposure could be identified by cataloging public T cell receptors. The study used immunosequencing to profile the T cell repertoires of several hundred subjects and linked those repertoires to cytomegalovirus serostatus. Besides the first cohort of 500 to 700 subjects, a separate validation cohort made up of roughly 120 different subjects was used. High-throughput TCR immunosequencing, statistical association of individual TCRs with disease status, and machine learning were combined to predict cytomegalovirus infection status. In a later analysis, previously published TCR beta repertoires from about 640 donors were re-analyzed and high-resolution HLA genotyping was added so that TCR occurrence patterns could be studied. Rather than drawing on any new phenotypic data, the later analysis identified candidate immune exposures from TCR beta sequences and the way those sequences occurred across donors. An earlier analysis of around 580 of the donors used high-throughput TCR beta sequencing to judge whether each TCR beta V gene segment behaved as functional or pseudogenic. Donor age, sex, ethnicity and CMV serostatus were collected together with the repertoire data. In a later genetic analysis, genome-wide SNP genotypes for about 65% of the roughly 700 donors were used, and that subset was treated as a discovery cohort. All discovery cohort repertoires had been generated using a single sequencing platform. HLA typing included class I and class II loci at four-digit resolution. Typing coverage varied by locus: roughly 629-630 donors for A, B, C, DRB1 and DQB1; 500 to 550 for DQA1; approximately 610 for DPA1; under 490 for DPB1. About five DR-DQ haplotypes were treated as single units for association and clustering because of strong linkage in the cohort. Among some 400 genotyped donors of the cohort, an average of approximately 240,000 unique TCR beta nucleotide sequences was sequenced per donor, of which approximately 19% were non-productive. The investigation overall reported the following: Only TCR beta chains were sequenced in this cohort, and the absence of alpha or paired-chain data limited detectable features. A group of highly shared sequence variants was considered likely to be a technical artifact of the sequencing pipeline. Because HLA typing was unavailable for some donors at each locus, only the typed subset was used in association tests. According to the authors, the approach could potentially be generalized to other disease states and immunological phenotypes. Compared with equally common non-associated chains, HLA-associated TCR beta chains in a later analysis were more clonally expanded and had lower generation probabilities. In an earlier analysis of approximately 590 of the donors, most TCR beta V segments appeared in productive rearrangements about 90% or about 30% of the time, broadly matching IMGT annotations. A later analysis found that most CMV-associated TCR beta chains appeared HLA-restricted, with HLA associations seemingly driven largely by CMV exposure. The earlier analysis of nearly 600 of the donors excluded 15 to 20 rarely observed V segments, including chromosome 9 orphons, because counts were too low. In vitro tests confirmed that a few of the cytomegalovirus-associated TCR beta chains recognize cytomegalovirus antigens. The 87-base-pair reads could not distinguish some IMGT-functional V segments, including TRBV6-2 and TRBV6-3, so those segments were excluded. When HLA alleles, especially DR and DQ, strongly co-occurred, TCR associations were difficult to assign to individual alleles. Sequencing depth was assumed to be roughly uniform across donors in the presence/absence analyses, though that assumption may not hold. In a later genetic analysis, a missense DCLRE1C variant was associated with V-gene and J-gene trimming of TCR beta chains, and the association was replicated in an independent cohort. Most TCR sequences were seen in very few donors, while some public TCRs were found in many individuals. A total of fewer than 200 TCR beta chains were listed by the study as associated with cytomegalovirus. Specific HLA alleles were associated with roughly 17,000 TCR beta sequences at a false discovery rate of 0.05 in a later analysis. In a later genetic analysis, fewer N-insertions in productive TCRs were reported among donors in an Asian-associated ancestry cluster than the approximately 710-donor mean. The classifier was reported to diagnose cytomegalovirus status with high specificity and sensitivity in both the original and validation cohorts. The only immune exposure information available for the cohort was CMV serostatus. Linkage disequilibrium might explain the correlated functional status among segregating V segments, but an unknown experimental factor could not be excluded. A later analysis found that TCR association rates varied across HLA loci, with DRB1 alleles showing the most associated TCRs and HLA-C alleles the fewest. A further reported finding was that TCR beta sequences accurately predicted the HLA-A and HLA-B alleles for most subjects in the first cohort. According to a later analysis, parvovirus B19, influenza, CMV and Epstein-Barr virus appeared linked to several top co-occurrence clusters.

V ends up 4 bases short and J 3 bases short, with an unmatched junction base count of 8. According to the germline V gene, CDR1 reads SGHTA and CDR2 reads FQGNSA. The CDR3 numbers 15 residues from cysteine through phenylalanine. The sequence is cut down to CDR3 DNA, 45 bases in frame from base 1. The cohort comprised fewer than 750 healthy bone marrow donors. Cohort members were all nominally healthy when sampled, although unrecorded immune exposures were likely present. The donor was CMV seronegative and belonged to the group of several hundred seronegative cohort members. A peripheral blood sample was collected from each donor, and TCR beta sequencing was performed on peripheral blood mononuclear cells. The Qiagen DNeasy Blood Extraction Kit was used to extract genomic DNA from the blood cell samples. On this clone itself: The clone's antigen remains unknown. Qualities for individual bases were not recorded, and no much larger clone is one base off.

Library preparation used the immunoSEQ multiplex PCR assay. A mixture of 60 forward primers for TCR Vbeta segments and 13 reverse primers for TCR Jbeta segments was used in the multiplex PCR. The CDR3 region of rearranged TCR beta genes was amplified from genomic DNA with a multiplex PCR assay. The Illumina HiSeq System was used to sequence the amplified TCR beta libraries as 87-base-pair reads. The authors' pipeline ran thus. A later analysis counted about 76 million unique TCR beta chains across the 690 or so repertoires, and 9.5 million to 11 million of these chains were shared by at least two donors. Raw reads were error-corrected and collapsed into unique sequences by a nearest-neighbor algorithm in which closely related sequences were merged to remove PCR and sequencing errors. To assign V, D and J gene segments, CDR3 sequences were aligned to IMGT reference sequences. For a sequence to be retained, at least a six-nucleotide match to both a V gene segment and a J gene segment was required. A rearrangement was called productive if the CDR3 had no stop codons and remained in frame with V and J, and every other rearrangement was called non-productive. CDR3 was defined according to IMGT convention as the region running from the second conserved V-encoded cysteine to the conserved J-encoded phenylalanine. The earlier analysis of around 640 of the donors excluded sequences that lacked an unambiguous match to a single V gene segment. An earlier analysis of 587 of the donors classified V segments as functional when productive rearrangements were above 56.7% and as segregating when the standard deviation between donors was above 5%. A statistical classification framework was built to diagnose cytomegalovirus status from the catalog of TCR beta chain sequences. In a later analysis, V and J genes were assigned by comparing TCR nucleotide sequences against IMGT/GENE-DB human TR gene sequences. In a later analysis, CDR3 sequences and most-parsimonious VDJ recombination scenarios were assigned using the TCRdist pipeline. In a later analysis, each TCR beta chain was defined by its CDR3 amino acid sequence together with its V-gene family, and reads lacking a unique V-gene family were excluded. In a later analysis, 450 to 600 highly shared, low-generation-probability nucleotide sequences were removed to address suspected cross-contamination and a sequencing artifact. In a later analysis, a clonal expansion index for each public chain was calculated from normalized within-repertoire ranks of inferred template counts. In a later analysis, generation probabilities were computed using a VDJ recombination model fitted to out-of-frame rearrangements, and the results were checked against IGoR. Hypergeometric tests were used in a later analysis to score TCR-TCR, TCR-HLA and TCR-CMV co-occurrence, with a repertoire-size bias correction applied to the TCR pairs. A later analysis estimated false discovery rates by permuting HLA or CMV assignments 20 times. In a later analysis, co-occurring TCRs were grouped using DBSCAN, with TCRdist sequence similarity added in when clustering inside HLA-allele-positive subsets. For co-occurrence clustering, repertoires with fewer than 30,000 or more than 120,000 public chains were excluded, along with about five repertoires with anomalous nucleotide sharing. TCRdb took this table from immuneACCESS and kept in-frame rearrangements with V and J called. Such tables lack part of the clones; where checked against another copy, unresolved V genes explain under half of the gap, and the rest is unexplained. V, J and clone size are those of that table, while D and trimming were read from the DNA. Across this sample there are around 63,000 clones, with under 85% seen only once. 2.9% of the sample goes to the ten largest clones.

The sequence was obtained from a woman in her twenties or thirties in good health and CMV-seronegative. The chain employs TRBV7-2 and TRBJ2-7; TRBD1 aligns with 8 central bases. Sequences were obtained from PBMCs. The CDR3 protein is CASSSALDRVYEQYF. The DNA reads as follows: TGTGCCAGCAGCTCTGCCTTGGACAGGGTCTACGAGCAGTACTTC. The CDR3, completed at both ends by the reference TRBV7-2 and TRBJ2-7 genes, gives the full variable domain GAGVSQSPSNKVTEKGKDVELRCDPISGHTALYWYRQSLGQGLEFLIYFQGNSAPDKSGLPSDRFSAERTGGSVSTLTIQRTQQEDSAVYLCASSSALDRVYEQYFGPGTRLTVT.